These 25 T cell receptor beta chains originate from one sample sequenced in a study of T cell repertoires in cytomegalovirus infection (dated by TCRdb to the late 2010s). Instrument used: Illumina HiSeq 1500. TCRdb passed the public sequencing reads through fastp at Q25 and MiXCR, retaining productive beta sequences. One record per CDR3 amino acid sequence lists the most common genes and DNA. The sample table holds under 350,000 distinct CDR3 sequences, of which 9.6% were seen once. Clones ranked in the top ten supply approximately 2.3% of the sample. Sequenced input: PBMCs. The receptors stem from a human donor in good health (CMV status not recorded). Some clones in this sample may be carry-over from other donors' samples.

At least ten counts were recorded for this clonotype. The V and J genes are TRBV7-2 and TRBJ1-2, with 7 bases lining up with TRBD1. J lost 9 bases, V lost 4 bases, and 11 bases had no gene match. The germline CDR1 and CDR2 sequences are SGHTA and FQGNSA. The CDR3 spans 14 residues. CDR3 residues: CASSSQGQISSYTF. DNA for the CDR3: TGTGCCAGCAGCTCCCAGGGACAGATTTCGAGCTACACCTTC.

This clonotype has ten or more counts. This CDR3 is CASHERVLTNEKLFF. Here the CDR3 DNA reads TGTGCCAGCCACGAGAGGGTCTTAACTAATGAAAAACTGTTTTTT. The chain employs TRBV2 and TRBJ1-4; D gene unclear. Germline loops: CDR1 SNHLY, CDR2 FYNNEI. CDR3 length equals 15 residues. Trimming stripped 8 bases from V and 1 base from J, with 14 bases between.

This clonotype was picked up many times. The rearrangement links TRBV12-3 or TRBV12-4 to TRBJ1-6; 11 bases agree with TRBD1. CDR3 length: 15 amino acids. Trimming at V came to 9 bases and at J to 10 bases, leaving 11 bases not matched to a gene. The CDR3 coding sequence is TGTGCCAGTGGACAGGGGGCGACTTGGGGGTCACCCCTCCACTTT. Its translation is CASGQGATWGSPLHF.

This clonotype came up many times. V and J are TRBV7-9 and TRBJ1-2, with D perhaps TRBD1 (5 bases). Germline-derived CDR1 and CDR2 are SEHNR and FQNEAQ (reference sequence). The CDR3 has 14 residues. V lost 1 base, J lost 6 bases, and 12 bases lay in between. CDR3 DNA: TGTGCCAGCAGCTTAGTGAGGGGTGGAGATGGCTACACCTTC. This encodes CASSLVRGGDGYTF.

This clonotype was observed at least ten times. V is TRBV6-5 and J is TRBJ1-5; 8 bases align to TRBD1. From germline, CDR1 is MNHEY and CDR2 SVGAGI. Germline trimming cut 5 bases from V and 4 bases from J; bases unmatched to any gene: 7. This CDR3 region has 15 residues. CDR3 protein: CASSTTGVGNQPQHF. The CDR3 coding sequence is TGTGCCAGCAGTACGACAGGGGTTGGTAATCAGCCCCAGCATTTT.

J is TRBJ2-1 and V is TRBV20-1; perhaps TRBD2 as D (6 bases). V lost 0 bases, J lost 5 bases, and 14 bases lay in between. Per the germline V gene, CDR1 is DFQATT and CDR2 is SNEGSKA (reference sequence). The CDR3 is 15 amino acids. CDR3 loop: CSARDWGRTDNEQFF. CDR3 nucleotides: TGCAGTGCTAGAGATTGGGGGAGGACTGACAATGAGCAGTTCTTC.

This clonotype was seen at least ten times. The rearrangement uses TRBV6-1 and TRBJ2-5; TRBD2 is a possible D gene (5 bases). The ends were cut back, 5 bases at V and 9 bases at J, with 19 bases in the middle. This CDR3 region has 14 residues. The germline CDR1 and CDR2 sequences are MNHNS and SASEGT. CDR3 in amino acids: CASSFVAAESAQYF. CDR3 nucleotides: TGTGCCAGCAGTTTTGTGGCAGCGGAGTCGGCCCAGTACTTC.

This clonotype was observed many times. This chain connects TRBV7-2 to TRBJ2-7; D possibly corresponds to TRBD1 (5 bases). CDR1 is SGHTA and CDR2 is FQGNSA in the germline V gene. The V end was cut by 2 bases, the J end by 2 bases, with 7 bases between. The CDR3 sequence is 13 residues long. The CDR3 nucleotides are TGTGCCAGCAGCTTAAAGGGGCCCTACGAGCAGTACTTC. Amino acids: CASSLKGPYEQYF.

The sample holds many counts of this clonotype. J is TRBJ1-1 and V is TRBV20-1, with D perhaps TRBD1 (6 bases). CDR1 is DFQATT, CDR2 SNEGSKA, per germline (reference sequence). V shed 6 bases and J shed 5 bases, with 22 bases lying between them. This CDR3 is 15 amino acids long. In DNA, the CDR3 is TGCAGTGCGGCCCCGGGCCTAGGAAGGGGGACTGAAGCTTTCTTT. This translates into CSAAPGLGRGTEAFF.

This clonotype was seen repeatedly, ten times or more. The DNA for the CDR3 is TGCAGCGTTGTAAAGGGCGGAGAGCAGTTCTTC. Translation: CSVVKGGEQFF. This sequence joins TRBV29-1 and TRBJ2-1; the D is unclear. Germline V gene lookup returns CDR1 SQVTM and CDR2 ANQGSEA. The CDR3 is 11 residues long. V lost 4 bases and J lost 10, with 11 bases in between.

This clonotype was recorded at least ten times. This rearrangement joins TRBV7-2 to TRBJ2-2; D unclear. The V and J ends lost 1 base and 1 base respectively, with 4 bases between them. Germline-derived CDR1 and CDR2 are SGHTA and FQGNSA. This CDR3 is built from 14 residues. The CDR3 spells CASSLVGNTGELFF. In DNA form, the CDR3 reads TGTGCCAGCAGCTTAGTTGGGAACACCGGGGAGCTGTTTTTT. Drawing the rest from reference TRBV7-2 and TRBJ2-2, the complete variable domain is GAGVSQSPSNKVTEKGKDVELRCDPISGHTALYWYRQSLGQGLEFLIYFQGNSAPDKSGLPSDRFSAERTGGSVSTLTIQRTQQEDSAVYLCASSLVGNTGELFFGEGSRLTVL.

This clonotype has a count of ten or more. The chain recombines TRBV28 with TRBJ1-5; 8 bases map to TRBD1. The CDR3 has 15 residues. CDR1 and CDR2 (germline): MDHEN, SYDVKM. J lost 6 bases, V lost 4 bases, and 8 bases had no gene match. CDR3 amino acids: CASSSPGQGVQPQHF. Here the CDR3 DNA reads TGTGCCAGCAGTTCCCCAGGACAGGGCGTTCAGCCCCAGCATTTT.

There are many counts of this clonotype. The rearrangement joins TRBV5-5 to TRBJ2-2; the match to TRBD1 covers 9 bases. Germline V gene lookup returns CDR1 SGHKS and CDR2 YYEKEE (reference sequence). The CDR3 consists of 15 residues. V gave up 1 base and J gave up 4 bases; unmatched junction bases: 2. For the CDR3, the DNA is TGTGCCAGCAGCTTGAGGGACAGGGCCACCGGGGAGCTGTTTTTT. This gives the protein CASSLRDRATGELFF.

CDR3 coding DNA: TGCAGTGCTAGTGGGCAGTTCTCTGGAAACACCATATATTTT. Translating gives CSASGQFSGNTIYF. This chain uses TRBV20-1 with TRBJ1-3; D is unresolved. The V gene lost 3 bases and the J gene lost 0 bases, with 9 bases spanning the gap. CDR3 length: 14 residues. Germline-derived CDR1 and CDR2 are DFQATT and SNEGSKA (reference sequence).

The chain joins TRBV20-1 to TRBJ2-1, with D possibly being TRBD1 or TRBD2 (5 bases each). The CDR3 extends over 17 amino acids. V lost 0 bases and J lost 0, with 15 bases in between. Germline CDR1 reads DFQATT; CDR2 reads SNEGSKA (reference sequence). This CDR3 is CSARDFGADISYNEQFF. The CDR3 region has the DNA TGCAGTGCTAGAGATTTCGGGGCGGATATCTCCTACAATGAGCAGTTCTTC.

This clonotype was observed at least ten times. The rearrangement joins TRBV28 to TRBJ1-1; D gene uncertain. Trimming took 3 bases from V and 4 from J, leaving 12 bases between them. Germline V gene data show CDR1 as MDHEN and CDR2 as SYDVKM. This CDR3 contains 14 residues. The DNA for the CDR3 is TGTGCCAGCAGTTTCGACCGCTCGGGCACTGAAGCTTTCTTT. This encodes CASSFDRSGTEAFF. Using reference TRBV28 and TRBJ1-1 for the parts outside the CDR3, the full variable domain is DVKVTQSSRYLVKRTGEKVFLECVQDMDHENMFWYRQDPGLGLRLIYFSYDVKMKEKGDIPEGYSVSREKKERFSLILESASTNQTSMYLCASSFDRSGTEAFFGQGTRLTVV.

This clonotype was picked up a small number of times. The rearrangement uses TRBV29-1 and TRBJ2-1; D remains unclear. The CDR3 sequence is 13 residues long. Germline V gene lookup returns CDR1 SQVTM and CDR2 ANQGSEA. The germline V and J ends were trimmed by 8 bases and 1 base, with 12 bases remaining between them. This CDR3 is CSCGMISYNEQFF. CDR3 nucleotide sequence: TGCAGCTGTGGCATGATTTCCTACAATGAGCAGTTCTTC.

CDR3 residues: CASSLPVTGANVLTF. DNA for the CDR3: TGTGCCAGCAGCCTCCCGGTGACTGGGGCCAACGTCCTGACTTTC. This chain joins TRBV5-4 and TRBJ2-6; no clear D. This CDR3 region has 15 residues. From germline, CDR1 is SGHNT and CDR2 YYREEE (reference sequence). V was shortened by 4 bases and J by 2 bases, with 10 bases between the two germline ends.

This clonotype occurred many times. The rearrangement links TRBV25-1 to TRBJ2-1; weak D call: TRBD1 (6 bases). Trimming removed 3 bases at V and 3 bases at J, with 21 bases between. This CDR3 region has 18 residues. Germline V gene sequence: CDR1 MGHDK, CDR2 SYGVNS. CDR3 sequence reads: CASSEWGPSGVVYNEQFF. Written as DNA, the CDR3 is TGTGCCAGCAGTGAGTGGGGGCCCTCAGGGGTCGTCTACAATGAGCAGTTCTTC.

In its sample, this clonotype was seen many times. This chain joins TRBV20-1 and TRBJ1-2; tentatively, D is TRBD1 (6 bases). CDR3 length: 15 residues. Germline V gene sequence: CDR1 DFQATT, CDR2 SNEGSKA (reference sequence). V shed 3 bases and J shed 0 bases, with 14 bases lying between them. DNA of the CDR3: TGCAGTGCTAGTGGCCTGGACAGAGCTAACTATGGCTACACCTTC. The encoded protein is CSASGLDRANYGYTF.

This clonotype was seen a few times. The gene calls are TRBV7-9 and TRBJ1-2, with D tentatively TRBD1 (5 bases). CDR1 and CDR2 (germline): SEHNR, FQNEAQ (reference sequence). V gave up 6 bases and J gave up 14 bases, with 16 bases separating them. The CDR3 has 11 residues. CDR3 region: CASRDTGTKTF. The CDR3 DNA sequence: TGTGCCAGCAGAGACACCGGGACCAAAACCTTC.

This clonotype was recorded at least ten times. The chain uses TRBV7-3 and TRBJ1-5, with D possibly TRBD1 on 5 matching bases. V lost 5 bases and J lost 3, with 8 bases in between. Germline CDR1 SGHTA, CDR2 FQGTGA. The CDR3 has 13 residues. The chain's CDR3 is CASSQGPNQPQHF. The CDR3 DNA reads as TGTGCCAGCAGCCAGGGACCCAATCAGCCCCAGCATTTT.

The chain combines TRBV28 with TRBJ2-1; 8 bases are a match to TRBD1. The germline CDR1 and CDR2 sequences are MDHEN and SYDVKM. This CDR3 contains 15 residues. The V segment lost 3 bases and the J segment 3 bases; nucleotides outside the gene matches: 4. As DNA, the CDR3 is TGTGCCAGCAGTTTGGGCAGGGGGCGCTACAATGAGCAGTTCTTC. Protein product: CASSLGRGRYNEQFF. Full variable domain (missing parts from reference TRBV28 and TRBJ2-1): DVKVTQSSRYLVKRTGEKVFLECVQDMDHENMFWYRQDPGLGLRLIYFSYDVKMKEKGDIPEGYSVSREKKERFSLILESASTNQTSMYLCASSLGRGRYNEQFFGPGTRLTVL.

In regard to this clonotype: A much more abundant neighbour one base away suggests this may be a read error. The chain combines TRBV28 with TRBJ2-5, with D perhaps TRBD2 (5 bases). Germline assignment: CDR1 MDHEN and CDR2 SYDVKM. The CDR3 runs 12 residues. Trimming shortened V by 6 bases and J by 4 bases, and 9 bases separated the two germline ends. This chain's CDR3 is CASRYRGETQYF. In nucleotides, the CDR3 is TGTGCCAGCAGATACCGGGGAGAGACCCAGTACTTC.

Many counts were recorded for this clonotype. The rearrangement joins TRBV12-3 or TRBV12-4 to TRBJ2-7, with D possibly TRBD1 on 5 matching bases. V lost 7 bases, J lost 2 bases, and 18 bases lay in between. The CDR3 sequence is 15 residues long. The CDR3 is CASKGRGDRTYEQYF. The CDR3 DNA is TGTGCCAGCAAAGGCCGAGGAGACAGAACCTACGAGCAGTACTTC.